The 14 T cell receptor beta chains below were found in one sample sequenced in a study of somatic mutations in cytotoxic T cells in rheumatoid arthritis. Profiled with immunoSEQ multiplex PCR; TCRdb holds only in-frame clones, not every one. The sample includes approximately 19,000 clones, less than 90% of them seen just once. Sequencing used CD8+ T cells sorted from blood. The receptors here all came from an adult with rheumatoid arthritis.

The chain joins TRBV6-6 to TRBJ2-3, with D perhaps matching TRBD1 or TRBD2 (5 bases each). The CDR3 extends over 14 amino acids. Germline CDR1 is MNHNY and CDR2 is SVGAGI (reference sequence). V gave up 0 bases and J gave up 5 bases, with 9 bases separating them. Here the CDR3 reads CASSYSGVGDTQYF. The CDR3 DNA reads TGTGCCAGCAGTTACTCGGGGGTAGGAGATACGCAGTATTTT.

This clone was seen just once. This rearrangement joins TRBV7-9 to TRBJ2-1, with 8 bases lining up with TRBD1. The V gene's germline CDR1 is SEHNR and CDR2 FQNEAQ (reference sequence). This CDR3 is 15 amino acids long. V lost 3 bases, J lost 3 bases, and 4 bases stayed unmatched. In DNA form, the CDR3 reads TGTGCCAGCAGCTTGAGACAGGGGTTCTACAATGAGCAGTTCTTC. This gives the protein CASSLRQGFYNEQFF.

V is TRBV9 and J is TRBJ2-5, with 9 bases aligning to TRBD2. Germline CDR1 and CDR2: SGDLS and YYNGEE. This CDR3 region has 15 residues. V was clipped by 2 bases and J by 1 base; unmatched bases: 3. CDR3 sequence reads: CASSVLAGFQETQYF. For the CDR3, the DNA is TGTGCCAGCAGCGTTCTAGCGGGGTTCCAAGAGACCCAGTACTTC.

The chain recombines TRBV9 with TRBJ2-1, with 9 bases matching TRBD2. Germline V gene lookup returns CDR1 SGDLS and CDR2 YYNGEE. This CDR3 has 15 amino acids. The V segment lost 3 bases and the J segment 7 bases; nucleotides outside the gene matches: 8. The CDR3 loop reads CASSAGGGAKNEQFF. The DNA of the CDR3 is TGTGCCAGCAGCGCGGGCGGGGGGGCCAAAAATGAGCAGTTCTTC. The full variable domain, its missing parts supplied by reference TRBV9 and TRBJ2-1, is DSGVTQTPKHLITATGQRVTLRCSPRSGDLSVYWYQQSLDQGLQFLIQYYNGEERAKGNILERFSAQQFPDLHSELNLSSLELGDSALYFCASSAGGGAKNEQFFGPGTRLTVL.

V and J are TRBV18 and TRBJ2-7, with TRBD2 as a possible D gene (5 bases). The CDR3 spans 14 residues. V lost 8 bases and J 5 bases, leaving 19 bases between the germline ends. Germline CDR1 is KGHSH and CDR2 is LQKENI. The CDR3 bases are TGTGCCAGCAAGCCCTACCCGAGCGGCCACGAGCAGTACTTC. Translating it yields CASKPYPSGHEQYF.

The gene calls are TRBV27 and TRBJ1-5, with D possibly matching TRBD1 (6 bases). V dropped 5 bases and J dropped 0 bases, with 17 bases sitting between them. The length of the CDR3 is 17 residues. Germline-derived CDR1 and CDR2 are MNHEY and SMNVEV (reference sequence). CDR3 nucleotide sequence: TGTGCCAGCAGTCAACTGGACAGTTTTTCTAGCAATCAGCCCCAGCATTTT. It is translated as CASSQLDSFSSNQPQHF.

The J gene is TRBJ2-7, the V gene TRBV9; the match to TRBD2 covers 7 bases. V was clipped by 0 bases and J by 4 bases; unmatched bases: 4. CDR3 length: 14 residues. Germline V gene sequence: CDR1 SGDLS, CDR2 YYNGEE. CDR3 in amino acids: CASSVAGEGYEQYF. The CDR3 coding sequence is TGTGCCAGCAGCGTAGCGGGGGAGGGGTACGAGCAGTACTTC.

This chain connects TRBV4-2 to TRBJ2-5; D might be TRBD2 (6 bases). Trimming took off 3 bases at V and 3 bases at J, with 14 bases between the two ends. The CDR3 loop spans 15 amino acids. Germline CDR1 and CDR2: LGHNA and YNFKEQ. The CDR3 DNA sequence: TGTGCCAGCAGCCAGGCCGGGACTCCCGAAGAGACCCAGTACTTC. Residues: CASSQAGTPEETQYF.

The chain couples TRBV7-9 to TRBJ2-5, with D perhaps TRBD2 (5 bases). With 5 bases removed from V and 2 bases from J, the gap between germline ends came to 12 bases. Germline V CDR1 and CDR2: SEHNR, FQNEAQ (reference sequence). This CDR3 has 14 amino acids. This chain's CDR3 is CASSPEEFQETQYF. As DNA, the CDR3 is TGTGCCAGCAGCCCGGAGGAGTTTCAAGAGACCCAGTACTTC.

This clone was seen only a few times. The V gene is TRBV30, the J gene TRBJ2-2, with TRBD2 matching over 10 bases. Germline CDR1 is GTSNPN and CDR2 is SVGIG (reference sequence). The CDR3 runs 15 residues. The V gene end was trimmed by 0 bases and the J gene end by 3 bases; junction bases not matched to a gene: 1. CDR3 in amino acids: CAWSVAGGHTGELFF. In DNA form, the CDR3 reads TGTGCCTGGAGTGTAGCGGGGGGGCACACCGGGGAGCTGTTTTTT.

The J gene is TRBJ1-4, the V gene TRBV28, with a possible D match to TRBD1 (6 bases). Germline V gene sequence: CDR1 MDHEN, CDR2 SYDVKM. CDR3 length: 15 residues. V lost 5 bases and J lost 0, with 10 bases in between. CDR3 region: CASSHNRATNEKLFF. The CDR3 coding sequence is TGTGCCAGCAGTCACAACAGGGCAACTAATGAAAAACTGTTTTTT.

The chain's CDR3 is CASSPAGKNTGELFF. CDR3 DNA sequence: TGTGCCAGCAGCCCCGCGGGGAAAAACACCGGGGAGCTGTTTTTT. This chain links TRBV9 with TRBJ2-2; D might be TRBD2 (6 bases). This CDR3 has 15 amino acids. The germline gives CDR1 SGDLS, CDR2 YYNGEE. Trimming stripped 4 bases from V and 2 bases from J, with 12 bases between.

The genes are TRBV19 and TRBJ2-5; D is uncertain. V lost 4 bases and J 5 bases, leaving 5 bases between the germline ends. CDR1 and CDR2 (germline): LNHDA, SQIVND (reference sequence). The CDR3 length is 11 residues. CDR3 region: CASSTLETQYF. The CDR3 region has the DNA TGTGCCAGTAGTACCCTCGAGACCCAGTACTTC.

The rearrangement uses TRBV27 and TRBJ2-1, with 10 bases lining up with TRBD2. Germline V gene lookup returns CDR1 MNHEY and CDR2 SMNVEV (reference sequence). J was trimmed by 8 bases and V by 0 bases; bases with no gene match: 4. The CDR3 has 15 amino acids. CDR3 sequence (DNA): TGTGCCAGCAGTTTATCAAGCGGGGGGGCACATGAGCAGTTCTTC. Its translation is CASSLSSGGAHEQFF.